Shown below are 14 T cell receptor beta chains from a single sample sequenced in a study of breast tumors, draining lymph nodes, adjacent tissues. TCRdb reanalysed the multiplex PCR reads using MiXCR and keeps one entry per CDR3 protein. The data show some 15,000 distinct CDR3 sequences, 40% to 65% seen once. Specimen: tumor-adjacent breast tissue. All receptors derive from a female donor with breast cancer. Some clones in this sample may be carry-over from other donors' samples.

This chain connects TRBV15 to TRBJ2-3, with 15 nucleotides matching TRBD2. Trimming at V came to 3 bases and at J to 6 bases, leaving 7 bases not matched to a gene. Germline V CDR1 and CDR2: LNHNV, YYDKDF (reference sequence). The CDR3 is made up of 17 amino acids. In DNA form, the CDR3 reads TGTGCCACCAGCAGTGACGGGACTAGCGGGAGGTCGGATACGCAGTATTTT. Residues: CATSSDGTSGRSDTQYF.

This clonotype was observed many times. The rearrangement uses TRBV19 and TRBJ1-1; D is unclear. The ends were cut back, 5 bases at V and 0 bases at J, with 7 bases in the middle. The CDR3 consists of 13 residues. Germline V CDR1 and CDR2: LNHDA, SQIVND (reference sequence). CDR3 in amino acids: CASSSSMNTEAFF. The CDR3 DNA follows: TGTGCCAGTAGTTCGTCAATGAACACTGAAGCTTTCTTT.

The chain is built from TRBV2 and TRBJ1-4; 7 nucleotides align to TRBD1. CDR1 is SNHLY, CDR2 FYNNEI, per germline. J gave up 8 bases and V 6 bases, and 3 bases lay outside the gene matches. The CDR3 totals 12 residues. The CDR3 DNA reads as TGTGCCAGCAGAGCAGGGGGAGAAAAACTGTTTTTT. Amino acid sequence: CASRAGGEKLFF.

V gene TRBV9 combines with J gene TRBJ2-3; D not resolved. CDR1 is SGDLS, CDR2 YYNGEE, per germline. The CDR3 is made up of 16 amino acids. V gave up 0 bases and J gave up 4 bases, with 15 bases separating them. CDR3: CASSVGNVRSSDTQYF. The CDR3 region has the DNA TGTGCCAGCAGCGTAGGCAACGTCCGGTCTTCAGATACGCAGTATTTT.

J is TRBJ2-5 and V is TRBV24-1, with unresolved D. The CDR3 length is 13 residues. Germline CDR1 KGHDR, CDR2 SFDVKD. V lost 1 base and J lost 4, with 6 bases in between. The CDR3 DNA sequence: TGTGCCACCAGTGATTTAGTGGGAGAGACCCAGTACTTC. It yields the protein CATSDLVGETQYF.

Concerning this clonotype itself: This CDR3 is missing its conserved last phenylalanine or tryptophan, likely due to a read error. V usage is TRBV27 and J usage is TRBJ1-5; no definite D call. Germline V lookup: CDR1 MNHEY, CDR2 SMNVEV (reference sequence). There are 10 residues in the CDR3. In DNA, the CDR3 is TGCGCCAGCAGTTTTCGACCCCAGCATCTT. It specifies CASSFRPQHL.

Points on this clonotype: This is likely a read error, given that the CDR3 carries no conserved phenylalanine or tryptophan at its end. The rearrangement uses TRBV12-3 or TRBV12-4 and TRBJ2-7, with D perhaps assigned TRBD1 or TRBD2 (5 bases each). The CDR3 sequence is 15 residues long. Trimming shortened V by 3 bases and J by 6 bases, and 18 bases separated the two germline ends. The CDR3 nucleotides read TGTGCCAGCAGTTTCGTGGGGGTACTAAACGGCGAGCAGTACCTC. Its protein is CASSFVGVLNGEQYL.

V usage is TRBV7-2 and J usage is TRBJ1-4, with TRBD1 identical over 7 bases. This CDR3 spans 14 amino acids. V shed 4 bases, J shed 10 bases, and the junction held 9 bases outside the gene matches. The germline V gene has CDR1 SGHTA and CDR2 FQGNSA. CDR3 sequence (DNA): TGTGCCAGCAGCTACAGACAGGGAGGCGGAAAACTGTTTTTT. Translation: CASSYRQGGGKLFF.

This rearrangement joins TRBV3-1 to TRBJ1-2; D may be TRBD1 (5 bases). Trimming left V 0 bases short and J 4 bases short, with 12 bases between. In germline, CDR1 is LGHDT, CDR2 YNNKEL (reference sequence). The length of the CDR3 is 15 residues. This CDR3 reads CASSQDRAGIYGYTF. CDR3 coding DNA: TGTGCCAGCAGCCAAGATAGGGCAGGGATCTATGGCTACACCTTC.

In this sample, this clonotype turned up many times. A clone one base away is much larger, so this may be a read error. This chain connects TRBV20-1 to TRBJ1-2; 12 bases match TRBD1. The CDR3 runs to 14 residues. Germline V lookup: CDR1 DFQATT, CDR2 SNEGSKA (reference sequence). V dropped 7 bases and J dropped 4; count of bases not matched to a gene: 7. CDR3 in amino acids: CSVGGTGGLYGYTF. The CDR3 coding sequence is TGCAGTGTAGGGGGGACAGGGGGCCTCTATGGCTACACCTTC.

Remarks on this clonotype: This sequence may be a read error, since a much larger clone differs from it by one base. The rearrangement joins TRBV7-2 to TRBJ2-1, with 8 nucleotides matching TRBD1. V trimming: 4 bases; J trimming: 11 bases; junction bases outside the gene matches: 19. The CDR3 is 17 amino acids. The germline V gene has CDR1 SGHTA and CDR2 FQGNSA. The CDR3 sequence: CASSSKRGTGGANQQFF. The CDR3, as DNA: TGTGCCAGCAGCTCAAAGCGCGGGACAGGAGGGGCGAATCAGCAGTTCTTC.

This clonotype occurred many times. The V gene is TRBV4-3, the J gene TRBJ2-5, with TRBD2 as a possible D gene (6 bases). CDR3 length equals 13 residues. Germline CDR1 LGHNA, CDR2 YSLEER. V lost 1 base and J 7 bases, leaving 10 bases between the germline ends. The CDR3 reads CASSQASAGTQYF. DNA of the CDR3: TGCGCCAGCAGCCAAGCTAGCGCTGGGACCCAGTACTTC.

This clonotype was seen repeatedly, ten times or more. The rearrangement joins TRBV6-2 or TRBV6-3 to TRBJ2-3, with D unclear. Between the trimmed V and J ends, which lost 6 bases and 6 bases, there was a span of 10 bases. Germline V gene data show CDR1 as MNHEY and CDR2 as SVGEGT. The CDR3 spans 12 residues. This CDR3 is CASSEPPDTQYF. The DNA of the CDR3 is TGTGCCAGCAGCGAACCACCGGATACGCAGTATTTT.

This chain connects TRBV7-3 to TRBJ2-3; 10 bases are a match to TRBD2. Trimming took 7 bases from V and 1 from J; bases not matched to a gene: 2. The CDR3 has 14 residues. The germline V gene has CDR1 SGHTA and CDR2 FQGTGA. The CDR3 DNA reads TGTGCCAGCACCGGGACTAGCGGCACAGATACGCAGTATTTT. The encoded protein is CASTGTSGTDTQYF.